The entry that follows covers one TCR beta chain sequence. This entry belongs to a study of blood T cell repertoires in COVID-19. Whole-study context: Sites across the United States, Italy and Spain contributed samples from acute and convalescent COVID-19.

Original methodology: By means of reference gene primer amplification, nucleated cell counts were estimated. Assay: immunoSEQ multiplex PCR; the TCRdb copy retains only in-frame clones and omits some. V and J calls and clone size are given by that table; D and trimming were obtained from the DNA. The repertoire holds 440,000 or so clones, around 89% seen once, with approximately 1.5% in the top ten. Trimming removed 4 bases from V and 9 bases from J, with 14 bases in between. The CDR3 runs 13 residues. Per the germline V gene, CDR1 is KGHDR and CDR2 is SFDVKD. Seattle's enrolled individuals joined amid active infection and were then monitored longitudinally.

V and J are TRBV24-1 and TRBJ1-1, with D unresolved. The receptor's source is a woman aged 40 to 50 with COVID-19, enrolled during active disease. The sample was peripheral blood. This CDR3 is CATSDPSTGKAFF. The CDR3 nucleotides read TGTGCCACCAGTGACCCTTCGACCGGGAAAGCTTTCTTT.